These T cell receptor beta chains were read from a single sample in a study of read filtering for tumor transcriptome and immune sequencing. TCRdb recomputed calls from the reads with MiXCR, one row per CDR3 protein. This sample yields approximately 62,000 distinct CDR3 sequences, of which roughly 19% are seen a single time; approximately 10% belongs to the top ten. Material for sequencing was a population of CD138-negative cells sorted from bone marrow. The receptors originated from a donor at least 40 years old with multiple myeloma. Each CDR3 is given with its conserved first and last residue. The D gene is left open where the match is weak. A clone size is listed for some rows: how often the clone was seen (once, few, many), or a class if it is expanded.

abundance,d_gene,v_gene,j_gene,CDR3aa,CDR3nt
NA,NA,TRBV28,TRBJ2-7,CANSLFSVRYEQYF,TGTGCCAACAGTCTGTTTAGCGTACGATACGAGCAGTACTTC
many,TRBD1,TRBV12-3/TRBV12-4,TRBJ1-4,CASRRTGGGEKLFF,TGTGCCAGCAGACGGACAGGCGGCGGAGAAAAACTGTTTTTT
many,TRBD1,TRBV11-2,TRBJ2-2,CASRDRDTGELFF,TGTGCCAGCAGGGACAGGGACACCGGGGAGCTGTTTTTT
many,NA,TRBV7-2,TRBJ2-1,CASSLVGGYNEQFF,TGTGCCAGCAGCTTAGTCGGGGGCTACAATGAGCAGTTCTTC
many,TRBD2,TRBV7-9,TRBJ2-1,CASSLTSGEYNEQFF,TGTGCCAGCAGCTTGACTAGCGGGGAATACAATGAGCAGTTCTTC
many,TRBD2,TRBV3-1,TRBJ2-3,CASSQALAEATDTQYF,TGTGCCAGCAGCCAAGCGCTAGCGGAGGCCACAGATACGCAGTATTTT
few,NA,TRBV29-1,TRBJ2-6,CSVEFAAGANVLTF,TGCAGCGTTGAATTCGCGGCTGGGGCCAACGTCCTGACTTTC
few,NA,TRBV5-1,TRBJ1-5,CASRMGDHQPQHF,TGCGCCAGCAGAATGGGTGATCATCAGCCCCAGCATTTT
NA,NA,TRBV29-1,TRBJ1-1,CSVETGVNTKAFF,TGCAGCGTTGAGACGGGGGTGAACACTAAGGCTTTCTTT
many,TRBD2,TRBV7-3,TRBJ2-3,CASSFTSGNTDTQYF,TGTGCCAGCAGCTTTACTAGCGGGAACACAGATACGCAGTATTTT
many,NA,TRBV12-3/TRBV12-4,TRBJ2-2,CASSPGGQNTGELFF,TGTGCCAGCAGTCCCGGGGGCCAGAACACCGGGGAGCTGTTTTTT
medium-sized,NA,TRBV30,TRBJ2-1,CAWSRRSNEQFF,TGTGCCTGGAGTAGAAGAAGCAATGAGCAGTTCTTC
many,TRBD1,TRBV3-1,TRBJ1-2,CASSRSGTGGLGYGYTF,TGTGCCAGCAGCCGCTCCGGGACAGGGGGCTTGGGCTATGGCTACACCTTC
many,NA,TRBV20-1,TRBJ1-1,CSASDGSTEAFF,TGCAGTGCTAGCGACGGGAGCACTGAAGCTTTCTTT
many,TRBD1,TRBV5-1,TRBJ2-7,CASSRVTGYEQYF,TGCGCCAGCAGCCGCGTGACAGGGTACGAGCAGTACTTC
many,NA,TRBV19,TRBJ2-1,CASSLRGRYNEQFF,TGTGCCAGTAGTCTCAGGGGCCGTTACAATGAGCAGTTCTTC
many,NA,TRBV20-1,TRBJ2-7,CSVDREVNEQYF,TGCAGTGTCGACAGGGAGGTCAACGAGCAGTACTTC
NA,NA,TRBV5-5,TRBJ1-5,CASSKGHLGEPQHF,TGTGCCAGCAGCAAGGGACACCTCGGGGAGCCCCAGCATTTT
many,NA,TRBV5-1,TRBJ2-1,CASSLDGGPYNEQFF,TGCGCCAGCAGCTTGGACGGGGGCCCCTACAATGAGCAGTTCTTC
NA,TRBD1,TRBV6-5,TRBJ1-1,CASSYSGTGWITEAFF,TGTGCCAGCAGTTACTCAGGGACAGGATGGATCACTGAAGCTTTCTTT
many,NA,TRBV3-1,TRBJ2-1,CASSQDPAYNEQFF,TGTGCCAGCAGCCAAGATCCCGCCTACAATGAGCAGTTCTTC
NA,NA,TRBV5-6,TRBJ1-5,CASSSGRDHQPQHF,TGTGCCAGCAGCTCCGGGCGGGATCATCAGCCCCAGCATTTT
NA,TRBD1,TRBV7-9,TRBJ1-5,CASSLGQGASVPRHF,TGTGCCAGCAGCTTGGGACAGGGGGCGAGCGTGCCCCGGCATTTT
many,NA,TRBV12-3/TRBV12-4,TRBJ2-1,CASSFEGGRGLSSYNEQFF,TGTGCCAGCAGTTTCGAGGGGGGGAGGGGTTTGAGCTCCTACAATGAGCAGTTCTTC
many,TRBD1,TRBV19,TRBJ1-2,CAAGITGANYGYTF,TGTGCGGCGGGAATTACAGGGGCTAACTATGGCTACACCTTC
many,TRBD2,TRBV10-3,TRBJ2-3,CAIMDRGDYTDTQYF,TGTGCCATCATGGATCGAGGGGACTATACAGATACGCAGTATTTT
many,NA,TRBV7-2,TRBJ1-5,CASSLAGGTLNQPQHF,TGTGCCAGCAGCTTAGCGGGTGGGACTCTCAATCAGCCCCAGCATTTT
few,TRBD2,TRBV30,TRBJ2-5,CAFSWTSGGGVLETQYF,TGTGCGTTCTCTTGGACTAGCGGGGGTGGCGTATTGGAGACCCAGTACTTC
few,NA,TRBV9,TRBJ1-2,CASSVAERYGYTF,TGTGCCAGCAGCGTAGCAGAGCGCTATGGCTACACCTTC
many,NA,TRBV4-1,TRBJ2-1,CASSQMGYNEQFF,TGCGCCAGCAGCCAAATGGGCTACAATGAGCAGTTCTTC
many,TRBD2,TRBV7-2,TRBJ2-7,CASSLVGGRVSYEQYF,TGTGCCAGCAGCTTAGTGGGCGGGAGGGTATCCTACGAGCAGTACTTC
many,NA,TRBV28,TRBJ1-2,CAILVNYGYTF,TGTGCCATCTTAGTCAACTATGGCTACACCTTC
NA,NA,TRBV5-1,TRBJ2-3,CASSLGAGSSVGARTDTQYF,TGCGCCAGCAGCTTGGGGGCCGGGTCTAGCGTGGGGGCCCGCACAGATACGCAGTATTTT
medium-sized,NA,TRBV12-3/TRBV12-4,TRBJ2-7,CASSLDAGGYEQYF,TGTGCCAGCAGTTTGGATGCCGGGGGATACGAGCAGTACTTC
many,NA,TRBV29-1,TRBJ1-2,CSVDSPYGYTF,TGCAGCGTGGATTCCCCCTATGGCTACACCTTC
many,NA,TRBV24-1,TRBJ2-2,CATTTGLAGELFF,TGTGCCACCACCACAGGGTTGGCCGGGGAGCTGTTTTTT
many,NA,TRBV18,TRBJ1-5,CASSPLPAGDISNQPQHF,TGTGCCAGCTCACCACTCCCTGCGGGGGACATAAGCAATCAGCCCCAGCATTTT
few,NA,TRBV7-2,TRBJ2-3,CASSFLAGYTDTQYF,TGTGCCAGCAGCTTCCTTGCCGGGTACACAGATACGCAGTATTTT
NA,NA,TRBV2,TRBJ1-5,CASKPSPGVQGQPQHF,TGTGCCAGCAAGCCGTCCCCAGGGGTGCAGGGGCAGCCCCAGCATTTT
many,NA,TRBV10-3,TRBJ1-5,CASGPDKGNYSNQPQHF,TGTGCCTCTGGCCCGGACAAAGGGAATTATAGCAATCAGCCCCAGCATTTT
many,TRBD1,TRBV7-3,TRBJ1-6,CASSRGQGAALHF,TGTGCCAGCAGCAGAGGACAGGGGGCGGCCCTCCACTTT
many,TRBD1,TRBV5-1,TRBJ2-7,CASSLATGARRTYEQYF,TGCGCCAGCAGCTTGGCGACAGGGGCTCGCCGTACCTACGAGCAGTACTTC
many,TRBD2,TRBV10-3,TRBJ2-7,CAISLYSGRVSYEQYF,TGTGCCATCAGTTTATATAGCGGGAGGGTGTCCTACGAGCAGTACTTC
many,NA,TRBV28,TRBJ2-3,CASRGGGREKDTQYF,TGTGCCAGCAGGGGTGGTGGCAGGGAAAAGGATACGCAGTATTTT
NA,TRBD1,TRBV29-1,TRBJ2-7,CSVVGTDPYEQHF,TGCAGCGTCGTTGGGACAGACCCCTACGAGCAGCACTTC
many,NA,TRBV20-1,TRBJ1-1,CSARDDRLEAFF,TGCAGTGCTAGAGATGACAGGCTTGAAGCTTTCTTT
NA,NA,TRBV6-1,TRBJ2-1,CASGDTYPGPDGQFF,TGTGCCAGCGGCGACACTTACCCTGGACCAGATGGGCAGTTCTTC
many,TRBD2,TRBV29-1,TRBJ2-1,CSVERSPGGTSEQFF,TGCAGCGTTGAAAGGTCTCCGGGAGGTACATCTGAGCAGTTCTTC
many,TRBD1,TRBV28,TRBJ2-4,CASSTRDRAAKNIQYF,TGTGCCAGCAGTACCCGGGACAGGGCAGCCAAAAACATTCAGTACTTC
many,TRBD2,TRBV20-1,TRBJ2-1,CSASRAGGQNYNEQFF,TGCAGTGCTAGTCGAGCGGGAGGGCAAAACTACAATGAGCAGTTCTTC
many,NA,TRBV20-1,TRBJ1-1,CSATDSTYEAFF,TGCAGTGCCACTGACAGTACATATGAAGCTTTCTTT
many,NA,TRBV21-1,TRBJ2-5,CASSKLVGAEEETQYF,TGTGCCAGCAGCAAACTGGTGGGAGCAGAGGAGGAGACCCAGTACTTC
many,TRBD1,TRBV28,TRBJ2-7,CASSETTGRGSEQYF,TGTGCCAGCAGCGAGACGACAGGGAGAGGTTCCGAGCAGTACTTC
NA,NA,TRBV3-1,TRBJ2-2,CASSQDRPLRGPGGLFF,TGTGCCAGCAGCCAAGATAGGCCCCTTCGGGGGCCCGGGGGGCTGTTTTTT